This T cell receptor (beta chain) was identified in a study of control samples from healthy donors and cancer patients. Some clones are missing from TCRdb's copy, which holds only in-frame ones; the method was immunoSEQ multiplex PCR. The sample records 95,000 to 150,000 clones, approximately 90% being singletons. The CDR3 runs 13 residues. Germline CDR1 is SGHRS and CDR2 is YFSETQ. V lost 4 bases, J lost 4 bases, and 12 bases lay in between. The sequenced material came from blood. The chain links TRBV5-1 to TRBJ2-7; D unresolved. The receptor comes from a man aged 35 to 55 in good health. In nucleotides, the CDR3 is TGCGCCAGCAGCGAACAAAGACCGTACGAGCAGTACTTC. This translates into CASSEQRPYEQYF.